The rows below give T cell receptor beta chains drawn from one sample of a study of T-cell reconstitution after alpha-beta-depleted transplantation in children. MiXCR was run by TCRdb on the PCR reads, yielding one entry per CDR3 protein. Found here are hundreds of thousands of distinct CDR3 sequences, 15% to 20% of them singletons; the top ten hold 5%. Specimen: PBMCs, mostly from graft donor cells, collected 360 days after TCRalphabeta/CD19-depleted stem cell transplant. The source is a male patient aged 10 to 17 who had a stem cell transplant for acute lymphoblastic leukemia, so the T cells may come from the graft donor. Both conserved end residues are part of each CDR3.

j_call v_call cdr3_aa
TRBJ2-1 TRBV19 CASSSRKEQFF
TRBJ2-7 TRBV2 CASSFQTMGQRRYEQYF
TRBJ1-2 TRBV29-1 CSVAAGRGYTF
TRBJ2-1 TRBV5-6 CASTRSPESSYNEQFF
TRBJ2-5 TRBV6-5 CASSYSSGVAETQYF
TRBJ2-2 TRBV2 CASSRGRPNTGELFF
TRBJ2-4 TRBV11-3 CASSSERREGTPRLAKNIQYF
TRBJ1-4 TRBV20-1 CSARGWDSLQREKLFF
TRBJ2-7 TRBV19 CASSILQVGTYEQYF
TRBJ2-7 TRBV29-1 CSVRGYEQYF
TRBJ1-2 TRBV24-1 CATSDNADGYTF
TRBJ2-1 TRBV5-1 CASSHRDRKYNEQFF
TRBJ2-1 TRBV6-5 CASSSFHEQFF
TRBJ2-5 TRBV2 CASKGQGQETQYF
TRBJ2-1 TRBV24-1 CATSDDNYNEQFF
TRBJ2-1 TRBV6-2/TRBV6-3 CASSLHLIRVGGEQFF
TRBJ2-7 TRBV24-1 CATGQEPYEQYF
TRBJ2-7 TRBV18 CASSPVQGLPYEQYF
TRBJ2-7 TRBV29-1 CSVDLGDRGYEQYF
TRBJ2-7 TRBV5-6 CASSPGLTTYEQYF
TRBJ2-3 TRBV12-3/TRBV12-4 CASSSTGGTSGSPSTDTQYF
TRBJ2-1 TRBV27 CASSFIGRGNNEQFF
TRBJ1-3 TRBV28 CASSFGQLGGNTIYF
TRBJ1-2 TRBV6-1 CASSPRQGGVWHGYTF
TRBJ1-2 TRBV28 CASKFGVSGGGYTF
TRBJ2-1 TRBV27 CASSLPGVYEQFF
TRBJ2-3 TRBV20-1 CSARRPNTDTQYF
TRBJ2-1 TRBV6-2/TRBV6-3 CASSHPGLAPVNEQFF
TRBJ2-1 TRBV5-1 CASSHTSGTYNEQFF
TRBJ2-3 TRBV4-1 CASSQGVRGDTQYF
TRBJ1-1 TRBV29-1 CSVEGRTEAFF
TRBJ2-7 TRBV7-7 CASSFSGSDPYEQYF
TRBJ1-1 TRBV15 CATSVQGYFMNTEAFF
TRBJ2-5 TRBV14 CASSMRTAQETQYF
TRBJ2-5 TRBV29-1 CSISPGLAWETQYF
TRBJ1-5 TRBV12-3/TRBV12-4 CASSPDGSNQPQHF
TRBJ2-5 TRBV5-1 CASSSEGAQYF
TRBJ2-3 TRBV24-1 CATSVRNSADTQYF
TRBJ2-5 TRBV20-1 CSAREDRGRLETQYF
TRBJ1-1 TRBV7-6 CASSSPRQGSLRSPEAFF
TRBJ2-1 TRBV4-1 CASSQVLGVRRDYNEQFF
TRBJ2-2 TRBV5-1 CASSSAAGRVFF
TRBJ2-3 TRBV12-3/TRBV12-4 CASSLPSREDTQYF
TRBJ2-1 TRBV4-1 CASSQPMGTRYNEQFF
TRBJ1-3 TRBV4-1 CASSQLGRKSGNTIYF
TRBJ2-7 TRBV18 CASSPEDRSSYEQYF
TRBJ1-5 TRBV12-3/TRBV12-4 CASSSHLQGAQPQHF
TRBJ2-6 TRBV11-1 CASGLALGQEQNGANVLTF
TRBJ2-5 TRBV7-7 CASSWDREETQYF
TRBJ2-7 TRBV7-3 CASSLTGTGIYEQYF